This T cell receptor beta chain is drawn from a study of OX40 agonist ivuxolimab in advanced cancers. Across the study: Ivuxolimab, which is an agonistic anti-OX40 (CD134) antibody, was administered to the patients. Patients enrolled in dose escalation were diagnosed with hepatocellular carcinoma, melanoma, renal cell or head and neck cancer. Treatment received earlier with anti-PD-1, anti-PD-L1 or anti-CTLA-4 agents was allowed, and around 36% had some. General study points: CD4+ T cells averaged fewer expanded clones than CD8+ T cells.

Data came from immunoSEQ multiplex PCR; TCRdb stores just in-frame clones and leaves some out. The sample contains under 70,000 clones, about 92% of which appear only once. This clone appeared a single time. The antigen is undetermined. CDR1 is SGHNT, CDR2 YYREEE, per germline (reference sequence). Trimming took 1 base from V and 5 from J, leaving 9 bases between them. The CDR3 totals 13 residues. This TCR came from an adult with an advanced solid tumor such as melanoma, head and neck, liver or kidney cancer. The chain couples TRBV5-4 to TRBJ2-5; no definite D call. Material: CD4+ or CD8+ T cells sorted from blood, obtained in a trial of the OX40 agonist ivuxolimab. This CDR3 is CASSLQVGETQYF. The CDR3 nucleotides read TGTGCCAGCAGCTTGCAGGTGGGGGAGACCCAGTACTTC.